The 14 T cell receptor beta chains reported below all come from one sample, sequenced in a study of cytomegalovirus exposure and HLA in healthy donors. Measured with immunoSEQ multiplex PCR; TCRdb has only the in-frame clones, and not every one. The sample comprises 150,000 to 200,000 clones, roughly 82% of which are singletons, and about 1.5% rests with the top ten. What was sequenced was PBMCs. The receptors derive from a woman between 18 and 29 years old in good health and CMV-seronegative.

The chain uses TRBV7-2 and TRBJ2-1, with 12 bases matching TRBD2. This CDR3 has 15 residues. With V trimmed by 4 bases and J by 8 bases, 6 bases remained unmatched. The germline V gene encodes CDR1 SGHTA and CDR2 FQGNSA. The CDR3 spells CASSSLTSGSYEQFF. As DNA, the CDR3 is TGTGCCAGCAGCTCCCTGACTAGCGGGAGCTATGAGCAGTTCTTC.

This clone was detected only a few times. Germline is not matched at one junction end, which may reflect a read error. V and J are TRBV5-4 and TRBJ1-2; D ambiguous. There are 12 residues in the CDR3. Germline V gene data show CDR1 as SGHNT and CDR2 as YYREEE (reference sequence). This CDR3 reads CAGSDTNYGYTF. The CDR3 DNA sequence: TGTGCCGGCAGTGACACTAACTATGGCTACACCTTC.

The chain couples TRBV6-5 to TRBJ2-7; D is unclear. The CDR3 sequence is 11 residues long. Deletions cut 4 bases from V and 7 bases from J, with 8 bases between. The germline V gene has CDR1 MNHEY and CDR2 SVGAGI. The CDR3 loop is CASSSLLEQYF. CDR3 coding DNA: TGTGCCAGCAGTTCATTACTGGAGCAGTACTTC.

The V call is TRBV30, the J call TRBJ1-1; 7 positions match TRBD1. This CDR3 spans 13 amino acids. J lost 3 bases, V lost 3 bases, and 4 bases had no gene match. Germline CDR1 reads GTSNPN; CDR2 reads SVGIG (reference sequence). The CDR3, as DNA: TGTGCCTGGAGACAGGGGTTGGACACTGAAGCTTTCTTT. It translates to CAWRQGLDTEAFF.

The V call is TRBV5-1, the J call TRBJ2-7; 16 positions match TRBD2. The germline V gene encodes CDR1 SGHRS and CDR2 YFSETQ. This CDR3 has 17 residues. The V segment lost 3 bases and the J segment 5 bases; nucleotides outside the gene matches: 8. The CDR3 protein is CASSWGTSGRGWDEQYF. The CDR3 DNA reads as TGCGCCAGCAGCTGGGGGACTAGCGGGAGGGGCTGGGACGAGCAGTACTTC.

This clone occurred once. This chain links TRBV18 with TRBJ1-5; 12 bases agree with TRBD1. The germline V gene has CDR1 KGHSH and CDR2 LQKENI. V lost 6 bases to trimming and J lost 0 bases; unmatched junction nucleotides: 9. There are 18 residues in the CDR3. CDR3 protein: CASSPTGTGGFSNQPQHF. The CDR3 nucleotides read TGTGCCAGCTCCCCGACCGGGACAGGGGGCTTTAGCAATCAGCCCCAGCATTTT.

The rearrangement uses TRBV12-2 and TRBJ1-2; the DNA was not used to check the table's D call, TRBD1. TRBV12-2 represents a pseudogene. The CDR3 is made up of 14 amino acids. The CDR3 protein is CASRIPGGTRVYTF. CDR3 DNA sequence: TGTGCAAGTCGCATCCCAGGGGGGACCCGGGTCTACACCTTC.

This clone was seen more than once but under ten times. The chain combines TRBV12-5 with TRBJ2-3; TRBD2 aligns across 9 bases. The V gene end was trimmed by 4 bases and the J gene end by 2 bases; junction bases not matched to a gene: 13. The CDR3 covers 18 residues. Germline CDR1 reads LGHNT; CDR2 reads FRNRAP. Written as DNA, the CDR3 is TGTGCTAGTGGTTCGACATATACGACTAGCGGATTCACAGATACGCAGTATTTT. Translation: CASGSTYTTSGFTDTQYF.

The chain couples TRBV7-9 to TRBJ2-1, with 8 bases fitting TRBD1. Germline CDR1 is SEHNR and CDR2 is FQNEAQ (reference sequence). Unmatched junction bases numbered 7, after V lost 7 bases and J lost 2 bases. This CDR3 is 15 amino acids long. DNA of the CDR3: TGTGCCAGCATCCCGACAGGGGTTACCTACAATGAGCAGTTCTTC. This gives the protein CASIPTGVTYNEQFF.

V is TRBV7-2 and J is TRBJ2-1, with D perhaps matching TRBD2 (6 bases). The CDR3 is 15 amino acids. Trimming took off 5 bases at V and 5 bases at J, with 16 bases between the two ends. Germline CDR1 reads SGHTA; CDR2 reads FQGNSA. Written as DNA, the CDR3 is TGTGCCAGCAGCCGACCCGGGACTCAAGACAATGAGCAGTTCTTC. Translating gives CASSRPGTQDNEQFF.

This clone has a single count. The rearrangement uses TRBV4-1 and TRBJ2-5, with a possible D match to TRBD1 (6 bases). From germline, CDR1 is MGHRA and CDR2 YSYEKL. The CDR3 consists of 14 residues. The germline V and J ends were trimmed by 1 base and 5 bases, with 11 bases remaining between them. CDR3 residues: CASSQGHRVETQYF. The CDR3 DNA reads TGCGCCAGCAGCCAAGGGCACAGGGTGGAGACCCAGTACTTC.

This sequence joins TRBV7-8 and TRBJ2-2; D is unclear. CDR3 length: 14 residues. Trimming took off 1 base at V and 1 base at J, with 4 bases between the two ends. Germline V lookup: CDR1 SGHVS, CDR2 FQNEAQ. CDR3 sequence: CASSLDRNTGELFF. CDR3 DNA: TGTGCCAGCAGCTTAGACAGGAACACCGGGGAGCTGTTTTTT.

Note on this clone: A read error may account for a junction end that differs from germline. This chain connects TRBV7-9 to TRBJ1-2; 7 bases match TRBD1. The CDR3 is 15 amino acids. Germline V CDR1 and CDR2: SEHNR, FQNEAQ (reference sequence). The CDR3 nucleotides are TGTGCCAGCAGCCGAACGGACAGGATTAACTATGGCTACACTTTC. Protein: CASSRTDRINYGYTF. Supplemented by reference TRBV7-9 and TRBJ1-2, the full variable domain reads DTGVSQNPRHKITKRGQNVTFRCDPISEHNRLYWYRQTLGQGPEFLTYFQNEAQLEKSRLLSDRFSAERPKGSFSTLEIQRTEQGDSAMYLCASSRTDRINYGYTFGSGTRLTVV.

The chain couples TRBV2 to TRBJ2-7; unclear D gene. Germline CDR1 and CDR2: SNHLY and FYNNEI. The V end was cut by 6 bases, the J end by 1 base, with 10 bases between. There are 13 residues in the CDR3. The CDR3 nucleotides are TGTGCCAGCAGCTTTGCCCTATCCTACGAGCAGTACTTC. Its translation: CASSFALSYEQYF. Variable domain in full (rest from reference TRBV2 and TRBJ2-7): EPEVTQTPSHQVTQMGQEVILRCVPISNHLYFYWYRQILGQKVEFLVSFYNNEISEKSEIFDDQFSVERPDGSNFTLKIRSTKLEDSAMYFCASSFALSYEQYFGPGTRLTVT.